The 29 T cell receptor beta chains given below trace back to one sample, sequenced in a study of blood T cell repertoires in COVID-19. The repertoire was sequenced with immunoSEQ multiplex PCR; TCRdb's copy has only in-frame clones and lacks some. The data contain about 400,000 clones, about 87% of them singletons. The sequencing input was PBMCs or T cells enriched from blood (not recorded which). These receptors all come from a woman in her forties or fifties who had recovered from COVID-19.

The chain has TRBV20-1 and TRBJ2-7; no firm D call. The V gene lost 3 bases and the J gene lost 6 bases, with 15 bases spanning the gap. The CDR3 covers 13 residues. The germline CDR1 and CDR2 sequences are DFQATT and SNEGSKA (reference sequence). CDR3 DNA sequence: TGCAGTGCTAGTGGTGCCACGCCGGGCGAGCAGTACTTC. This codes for CSASGATPGEQYF.

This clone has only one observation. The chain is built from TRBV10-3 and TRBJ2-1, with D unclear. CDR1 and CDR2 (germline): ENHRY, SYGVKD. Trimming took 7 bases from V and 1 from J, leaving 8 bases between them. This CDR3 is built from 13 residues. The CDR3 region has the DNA TGTGCCATCAAAACTGATTCCTACAATGAGCAGTTCTTC. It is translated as CAIKTDSYNEQFF.

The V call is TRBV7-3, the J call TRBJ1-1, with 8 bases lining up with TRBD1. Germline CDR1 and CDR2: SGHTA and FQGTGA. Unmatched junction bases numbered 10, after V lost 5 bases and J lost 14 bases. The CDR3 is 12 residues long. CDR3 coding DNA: TGTGCCAGCAGCCACCGACAGGGGAAAGTGTTCTTT. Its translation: CASSHRQGKVFF.

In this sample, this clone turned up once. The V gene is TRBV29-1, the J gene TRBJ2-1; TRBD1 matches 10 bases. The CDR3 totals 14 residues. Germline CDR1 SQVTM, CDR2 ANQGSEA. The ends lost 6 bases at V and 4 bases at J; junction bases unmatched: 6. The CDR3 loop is CSVGGQGSYNEQFF. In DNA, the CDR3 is TGCAGCGTGGGGGGACAGGGGTCATACAATGAGCAGTTCTTC.

The CDR3 DNA follows: TGTGCCAGCAGCTGGGGTACGACAGGGGGCGCGGGGAATGAGCAGTTCTTC. It encodes CASSWGTTGGAGNEQFF. V and J are TRBV11-3 and TRBJ2-1; 10 bases align to TRBD1. V shed 4 bases and J 7 bases; nucleotides not matched to a gene: 13. The V gene's germline CDR1 is SGHNT and CDR2 YENEEA. The CDR3 is made up of 17 amino acids.

The CDR3, as DNA: TGTGCCAGCAGTGGATCCGGGTCGGAGCAGTACTTC. Its translation is CASSGSGSEQYF. The chain is built from TRBV14 and TRBJ2-7; no firm D call. The CDR3 contains 12 residues. Germline CDR1 SGHDN, CDR2 FVKESK. The ends were cut back, 6 bases at V and 7 bases at J, with 13 bases in the middle.

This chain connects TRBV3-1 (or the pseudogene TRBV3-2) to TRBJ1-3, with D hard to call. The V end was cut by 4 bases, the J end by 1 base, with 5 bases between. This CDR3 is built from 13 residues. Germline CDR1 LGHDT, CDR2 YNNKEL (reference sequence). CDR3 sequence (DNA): TGTGCCAGCAGCCCAACTTCTGGAAACACCATATATTTT. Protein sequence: CASSPTSGNTIYF.

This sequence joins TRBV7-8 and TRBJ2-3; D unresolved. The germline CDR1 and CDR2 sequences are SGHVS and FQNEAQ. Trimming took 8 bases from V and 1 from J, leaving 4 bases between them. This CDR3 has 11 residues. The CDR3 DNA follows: TGTGCCAGCGTAGGCACAGATACGCAGTATTTT. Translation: CASVGTDTQYF.

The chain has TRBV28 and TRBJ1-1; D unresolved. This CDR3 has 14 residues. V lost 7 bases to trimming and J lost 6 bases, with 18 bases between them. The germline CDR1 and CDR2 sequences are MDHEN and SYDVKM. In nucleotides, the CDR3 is TGTGCCAGCACCACTGTAGAGGGAGTTCCTGAAGCTTTCTTT. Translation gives CASTTVEGVPEAFF.

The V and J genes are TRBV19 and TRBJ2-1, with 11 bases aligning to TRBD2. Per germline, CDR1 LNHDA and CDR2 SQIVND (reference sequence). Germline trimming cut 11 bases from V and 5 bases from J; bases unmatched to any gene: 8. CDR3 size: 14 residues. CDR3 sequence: CASQTSGVNNEQFF. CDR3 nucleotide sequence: TGTGCCTCCCAGACTAGCGGGGTGAACAATGAGCAGTTCTTC.

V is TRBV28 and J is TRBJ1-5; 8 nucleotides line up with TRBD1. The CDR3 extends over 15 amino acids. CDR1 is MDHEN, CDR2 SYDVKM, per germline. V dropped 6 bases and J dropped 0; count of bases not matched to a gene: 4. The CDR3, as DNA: TGTGCCAGCAGACGAGGGACAGGTAGCAATCAGCCCCAGCATTTT. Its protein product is CASRRGTGSNQPQHF.

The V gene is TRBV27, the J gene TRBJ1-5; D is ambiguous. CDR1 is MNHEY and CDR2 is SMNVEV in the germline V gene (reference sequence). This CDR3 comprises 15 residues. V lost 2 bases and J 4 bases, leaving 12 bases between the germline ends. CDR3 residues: CASSLAGVRNQPQHF. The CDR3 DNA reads TGTGCCAGCAGTTTAGCCGGGGTTCGGAATCAGCCCCAGCATTTT.

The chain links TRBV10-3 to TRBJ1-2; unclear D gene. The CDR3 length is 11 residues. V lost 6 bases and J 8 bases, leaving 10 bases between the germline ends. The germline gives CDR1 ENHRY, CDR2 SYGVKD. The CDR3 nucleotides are TGTGCCATCAGGTCCCTTATGGGCTACACCTTC. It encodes CAIRSLMGYTF.

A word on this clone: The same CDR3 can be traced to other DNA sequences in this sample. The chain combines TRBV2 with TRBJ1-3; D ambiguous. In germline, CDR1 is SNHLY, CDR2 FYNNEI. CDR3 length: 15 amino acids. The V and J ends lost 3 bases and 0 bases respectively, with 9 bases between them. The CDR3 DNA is TGTGCCAGCAGTGAGAACAGATTCTCTGGAAACACCATATATTTT. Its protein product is CASSENRFSGNTIYF.

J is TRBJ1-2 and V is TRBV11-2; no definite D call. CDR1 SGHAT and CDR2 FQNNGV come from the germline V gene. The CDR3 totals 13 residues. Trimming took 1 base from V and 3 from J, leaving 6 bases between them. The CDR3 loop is CASSLASDYGYTF. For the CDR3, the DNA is TGTGCCAGCAGCTTAGCCAGCGACTATGGCTACACCTTC.

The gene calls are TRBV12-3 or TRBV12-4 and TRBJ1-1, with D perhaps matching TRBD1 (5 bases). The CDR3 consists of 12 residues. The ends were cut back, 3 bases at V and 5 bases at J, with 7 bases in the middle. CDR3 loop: CASSFGGTEAFF. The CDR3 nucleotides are TGTGCCAGCAGTTTCGGGGGGACTGAAGCTTTCTTT.

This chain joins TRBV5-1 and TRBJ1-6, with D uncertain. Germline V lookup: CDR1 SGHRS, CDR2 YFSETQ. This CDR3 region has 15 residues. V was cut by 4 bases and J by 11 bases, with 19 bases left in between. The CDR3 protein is CASSPRPGSKAPLHF. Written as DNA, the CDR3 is TGCGCCAGCAGCCCTAGACCCGGGAGTAAGGCACCCCTCCACTTT.

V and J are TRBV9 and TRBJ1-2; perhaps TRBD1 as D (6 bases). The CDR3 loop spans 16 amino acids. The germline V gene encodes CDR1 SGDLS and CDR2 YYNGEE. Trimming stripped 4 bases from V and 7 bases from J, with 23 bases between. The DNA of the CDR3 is TGTGCCAGCAGCAACCGAAGAGGGACATACGAACGTGGCTACACCTTC. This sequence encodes CASSNRRGTYERGYTF.

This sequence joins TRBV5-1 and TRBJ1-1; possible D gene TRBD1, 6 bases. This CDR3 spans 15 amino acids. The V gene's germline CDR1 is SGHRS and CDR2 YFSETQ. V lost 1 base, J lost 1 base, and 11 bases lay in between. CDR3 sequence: CASSLSGQQNTEAFF. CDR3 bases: TGCGCCAGCAGCTTGTCCGGACAGCAGAACACTGAAGCTTTCTTT.

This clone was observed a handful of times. CDR3: CASKLRTGVAGGYTF. The CDR3 DNA reads as TGTGCCAGCAAGCTCCGGACAGGGGTCGCGGGGGGCTACACCTTC. The chain uses TRBV27 and TRBJ1-2, with 9 bases identical to TRBD1. CDR1 is MNHEY, CDR2 SMNVEV, per germline (reference sequence). The CDR3 is 15 amino acids. V trimming: 7 bases; J trimming: 8 bases; junction bases outside the gene matches: 14.

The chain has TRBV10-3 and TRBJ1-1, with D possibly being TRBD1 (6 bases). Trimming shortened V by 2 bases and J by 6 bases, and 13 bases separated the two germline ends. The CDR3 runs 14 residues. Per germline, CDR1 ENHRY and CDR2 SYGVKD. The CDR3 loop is CAISERGAGAEAFF. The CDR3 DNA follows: TGTGCCATCAGTGAGAGGGGTGCAGGGGCTGAAGCTTTCTTT.

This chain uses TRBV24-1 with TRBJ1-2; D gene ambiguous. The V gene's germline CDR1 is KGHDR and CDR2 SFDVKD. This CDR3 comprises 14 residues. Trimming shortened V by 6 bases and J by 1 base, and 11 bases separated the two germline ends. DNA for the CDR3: TGTGCCACCAGTTTGAGACTAAATAACTATGGCTACACCTTC. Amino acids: CATSLRLNNYGYTF.

The CDR3 sequence is CASSLQGVNQPQHF. DNA for the CDR3: TGTGCCAGCAGCCTACAGGGGGTCAATCAGCCCCAGCATTTT. This sequence joins TRBV5-6 and TRBJ1-5, with 8 bases matching TRBD1. With V trimmed by 4 bases and J by 3 bases, 3 bases remained unmatched. There are 14 residues in the CDR3. Germline assignment: CDR1 SGHDT and CDR2 YYEEEE.

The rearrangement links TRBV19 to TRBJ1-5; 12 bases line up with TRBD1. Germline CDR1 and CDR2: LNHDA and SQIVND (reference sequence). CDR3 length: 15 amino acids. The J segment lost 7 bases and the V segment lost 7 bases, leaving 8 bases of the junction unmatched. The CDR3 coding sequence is TGTGCCAGTACCCCGGGACAGGGGGCATACCAGCCCCAGCATTTT. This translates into CASTPGQGAYQPQHF.

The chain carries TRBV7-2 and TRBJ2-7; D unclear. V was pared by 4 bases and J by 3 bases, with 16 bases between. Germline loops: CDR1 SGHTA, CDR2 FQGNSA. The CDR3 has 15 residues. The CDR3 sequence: CASSSGSLTLYEQYF. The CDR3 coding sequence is TGTGCCAGCAGCTCAGGTTCCCTGACCCTCTACGAGCAGTACTTC.

The CDR3 reads CASSRGSNEQFF. For the CDR3, the DNA is TGTGCCAGCAGCCGGGGATCGAATGAGCAGTTCTTC. V and J are TRBV11-3 and TRBJ2-1; TRBD2 is a possible D gene (5 bases). The CDR3 consists of 12 residues. Trimming took off 5 bases at V and 7 bases at J, with 9 bases between the two ends. Germline CDR1 is SGHNT and CDR2 is YENEEA.

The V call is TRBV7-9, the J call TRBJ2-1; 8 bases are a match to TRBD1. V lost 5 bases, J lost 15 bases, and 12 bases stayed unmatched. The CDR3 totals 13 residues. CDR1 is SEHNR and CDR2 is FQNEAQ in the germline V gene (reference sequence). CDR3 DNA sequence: TGTGCCAGCAGCAAACCAGGGGGCGAGGTGGCGTTCTTC. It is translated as CASSKPGGEVAFF.

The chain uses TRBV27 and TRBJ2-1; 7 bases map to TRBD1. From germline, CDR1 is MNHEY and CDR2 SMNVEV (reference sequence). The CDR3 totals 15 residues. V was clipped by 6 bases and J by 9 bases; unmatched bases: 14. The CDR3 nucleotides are TGTGCCAGCAGAACGGGACAGACTCCTACGGGTGAGCAGTTCTTC. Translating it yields CASRTGQTPTGEQFF.

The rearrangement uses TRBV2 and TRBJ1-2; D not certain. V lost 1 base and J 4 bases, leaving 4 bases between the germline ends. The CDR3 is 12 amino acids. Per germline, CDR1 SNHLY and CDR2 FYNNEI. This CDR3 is CASSEGPYGYTF. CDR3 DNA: TGTGCCAGCAGTGAAGGGCCCTATGGCTACACCTTC.